This TCR beta chain originates from a study of regulatory T cells in long-lasting Graves disease. Overall study results and limits: Having few samples may have compromised the accuracy. Newly diagnosed disease favored TRBV20-1 and TRBJ2-1 over persistent disease.

As for this clonotype: Its target is not known.

Arm-PCR with iRepertoire HTBI primers amplified the CDR3 regions for these TCR beta libraries. TCRdb re-analysed the multiplex PCR reads in MiXCR, keeping a single row per CDR3 protein. This repertoire shows some 490,000 distinct CDR3 sequences, around 12% found once; its top ten account for 8% to 10%. Time point denoted: newly diagnosed GD, antithyroid drugs for less than 3 months. Generation of the TCR library employed RNA extracted from PBMCs. Graves' disease diagnosis relied on American Thyroid Association guidelines. As collected, the peripheral blood samples measured 7.5 to 10 milliliters each and went into EDTA tubes. The CDR3 loop spans 20 amino acids. Germline CDR1 and CDR2: SGHRS and YFSETQ. V lost 1 base, J lost 0 bases, and 22 bases lay in between. This sample also belongs to another study, concerning T cells in Graves' hyperthyroidism and ophthalmopathy.

The sequence derives from a woman aged 30 to 39 with Graves disease. The chain joins TRBV5-1 to TRBJ1-4; D is perhaps TRBD1 (5 bases). The material sequenced was peripheral blood mononuclear cells (PBMCs), taken at new diagnosis, from a patient treated with antithyroid drugs. CDR3 in amino acids: CASSLTVPRGSYATNEKLFF. The CDR3 nucleotides are TGCGCCAGCAGCTTGACAGTCCCGAGGGGAAGCTATGCAACTAATGAAAAACTGTTTTTT.